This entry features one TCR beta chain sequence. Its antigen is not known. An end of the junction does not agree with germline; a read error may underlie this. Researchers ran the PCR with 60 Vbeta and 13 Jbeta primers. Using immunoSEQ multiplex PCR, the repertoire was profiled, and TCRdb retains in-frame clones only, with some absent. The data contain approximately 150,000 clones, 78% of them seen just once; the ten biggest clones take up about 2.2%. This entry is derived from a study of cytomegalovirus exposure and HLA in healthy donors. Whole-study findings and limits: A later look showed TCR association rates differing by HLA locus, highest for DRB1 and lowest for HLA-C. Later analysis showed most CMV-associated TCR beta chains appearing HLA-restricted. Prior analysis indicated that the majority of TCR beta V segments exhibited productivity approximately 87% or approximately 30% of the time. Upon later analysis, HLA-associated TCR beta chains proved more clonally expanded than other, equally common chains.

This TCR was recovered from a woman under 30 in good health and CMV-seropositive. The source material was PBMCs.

The CDR3 region has the DNA TGCGCCAGCGGCTTGCGAAGCGGGGACTACAATGAGCAGTTCTTC. It translates to CASGLRSGDYNEQFF. The chain is built from TRBV5-1 and TRBJ2-1, with 7 bases lining up with TRBD2. The CDR3 consists of 15 residues. Germline V gene lookup returns CDR1 SGHRS and CDR2 YFSETQ. Looking up the rest from reference TRBV5-1 and TRBJ2-1 gives the full variable domain: KAGVTQTPRYLIKTRGQQVTLSCSPISGHRSVSWYQQTPGQGLQFLFEYFSETQRNKGNFPGRFSGRQFSNSRSEMNVSTLELGDSALYLCASGLRSGDYNEQFFGPGTRLTVL.